This T cell receptor (beta chain) was sequenced for a study of CD8 T cells in ankylosing spondylitis. A single record per CDR3 protein comes from TCRdb applying MiXCR to the 5' RACE reads. The sample carries around 120,000 distinct CDR3 sequences, 9.3% recorded once. Germline-derived CDR1 and CDR2 are SEHNR and FQNEAQ (reference sequence). The CDR3 adds up to 12 amino acids, both ends counted. There are a few counts of this clonotype. A read error is likely, as this CDR3 ends without the conserved phenylalanine or tryptophan. No DNA is shown, since the ends of the CDR3 on it are uncertain; the CDR3 is the one TCRdb lists.

Sequencing input: blood, either unsorted or a sorted T cell fraction (not recorded which). This TCR was recovered from a male donor with ankylosing spondylitis or in good health (not recorded which). The chain links TRBV7-9 to TRBJ2-1; whether TRBD2, the table's D call, matches the DNA was not checked. The CDR3 loop is CASSLGEGSGIV.